The subject of this entry is one T cell receptor (beta chain). Its antigen is still unknown. Since a much larger clone is just one base distant, this may be a read error. As the CDR3 is not closed by the conserved phenylalanine or tryptophan, this likely results from a read error. Trimming left V 0 bases short and J 8 bases short, with 16 bases between. This CDR3 contains 14 residues. Germline values: CDR1 SQVTM, CDR2 ANQGSEA. The cDNA was synthesized by means of template-switch 5'RACE, which was carried out with 10-nucleotide random UMIs. From the 5' RACE reads, TCRdb called clonotypes with MiXCR, one entry per CDR3 protein. The sample lists roughly 100,000 distinct CDR3 sequences; 3% to 4% were seen once. This sample stems from a study of neurological immune-mediated disorders. General study points: Patients with HTLV-1-associated myelopathy showed the most TCR clonal expansion. Those with multiple sclerosis showed the least, falling below healthy controls.

The sample comprised PBMCs. The chain joins TRBV29-1 to TRBJ1-1; TRBD1 might be the D (6 bases). This receptor was identified in a woman aged 18 to 35 with multiple sclerosis. CDR3 DNA sequence: TGCAGCGTTGAAGATCGCCGTAGGGGGGAGGAAGCTTTCTCT. This gives the protein CSVEDRRRGEEAFS.